The entry below describes one TCR beta chain. The method was immunoSEQ multiplex PCR; TCRdb's version includes in-frame clones alone and lacks a portion of them. This table has about 220,000 clones, over 90% appearing once. The data belong to a study of control samples from healthy donors and cancer patients. Germline V gives CDR1 MDHEN, CDR2 SYDVKM. With 5 bases removed from V and 5 bases from J, the gap between germline ends came to 15 bases. The CDR3 loop spans 14 amino acids. The source of this sequence is a man in his forties or fifties in good health. The chain links TRBV28 to TRBJ1-1; no firm D call. The sample was blood. This CDR3 reads CASSPPSGYTEAFF. DNA for the CDR3: TGTGCCAGCAGTCCCCCTTCAGGTTATACTGAAGCTTTCTTT.